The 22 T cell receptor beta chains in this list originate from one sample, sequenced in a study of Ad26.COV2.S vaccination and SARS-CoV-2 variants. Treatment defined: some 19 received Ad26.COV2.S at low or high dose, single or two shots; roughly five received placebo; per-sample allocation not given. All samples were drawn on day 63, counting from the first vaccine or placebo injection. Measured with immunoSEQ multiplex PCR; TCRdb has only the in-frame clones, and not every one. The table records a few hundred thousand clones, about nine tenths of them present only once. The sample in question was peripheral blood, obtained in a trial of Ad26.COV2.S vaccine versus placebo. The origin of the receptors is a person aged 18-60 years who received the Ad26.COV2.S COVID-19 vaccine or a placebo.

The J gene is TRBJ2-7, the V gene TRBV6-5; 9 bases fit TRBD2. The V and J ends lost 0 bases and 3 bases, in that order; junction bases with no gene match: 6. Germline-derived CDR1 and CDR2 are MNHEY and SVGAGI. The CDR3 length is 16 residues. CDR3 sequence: CASSYSPAGGIYEQYF. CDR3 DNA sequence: TGTGCCAGCAGTTACTCCCCAGCGGGAGGAATCTACGAGCAGTACTTC.

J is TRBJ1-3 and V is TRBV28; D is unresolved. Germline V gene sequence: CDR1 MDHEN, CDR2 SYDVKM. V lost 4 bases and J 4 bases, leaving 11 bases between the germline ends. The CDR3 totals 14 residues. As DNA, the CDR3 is TGTGCCAGCAGTTCCCACGGAGGGGGAAACACCATATATTTT. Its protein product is CASSSHGGGNTIYF.

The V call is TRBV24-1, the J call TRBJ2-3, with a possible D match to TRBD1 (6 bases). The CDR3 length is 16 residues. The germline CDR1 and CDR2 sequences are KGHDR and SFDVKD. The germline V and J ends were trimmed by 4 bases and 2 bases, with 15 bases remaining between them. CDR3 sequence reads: CATSEFGTQSTDTQYF. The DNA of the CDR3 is TGTGCCACCAGTGAGTTCGGGACACAATCCACAGATACGCAGTATTTT.

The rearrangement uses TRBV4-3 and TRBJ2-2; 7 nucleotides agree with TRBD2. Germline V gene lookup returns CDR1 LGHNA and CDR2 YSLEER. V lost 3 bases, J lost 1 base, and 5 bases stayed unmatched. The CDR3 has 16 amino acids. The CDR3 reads CASSHSLAENTGELFF. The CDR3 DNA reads TGCGCCAGCAGCCACTCTCTAGCGGAGAACACCGGGGAGCTGTTTTTT.

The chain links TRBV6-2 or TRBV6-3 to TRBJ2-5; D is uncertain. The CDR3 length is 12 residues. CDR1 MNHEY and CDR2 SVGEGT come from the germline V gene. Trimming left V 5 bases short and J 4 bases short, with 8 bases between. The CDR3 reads CASSPTRETQYF. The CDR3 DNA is TGTGCCAGCAGTCCCACCCGAGAGACCCAGTACTTC.

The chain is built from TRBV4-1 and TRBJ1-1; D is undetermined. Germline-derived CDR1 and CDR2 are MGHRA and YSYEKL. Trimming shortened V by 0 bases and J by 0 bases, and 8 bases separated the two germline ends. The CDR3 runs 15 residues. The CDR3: CASSQEPGMNTEAFF. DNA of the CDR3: TGCGCCAGCAGCCAAGAGCCAGGAATGAACACTGAAGCTTTCTTT.

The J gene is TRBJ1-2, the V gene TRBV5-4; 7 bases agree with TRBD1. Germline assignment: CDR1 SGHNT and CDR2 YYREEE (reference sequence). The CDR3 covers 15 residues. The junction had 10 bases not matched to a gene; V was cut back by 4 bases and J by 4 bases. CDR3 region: CASSPRTGSLYGYTF. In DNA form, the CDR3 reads TGTGCCAGCAGCCCCCGGACAGGTTCCCTCTATGGCTACACCTTC.

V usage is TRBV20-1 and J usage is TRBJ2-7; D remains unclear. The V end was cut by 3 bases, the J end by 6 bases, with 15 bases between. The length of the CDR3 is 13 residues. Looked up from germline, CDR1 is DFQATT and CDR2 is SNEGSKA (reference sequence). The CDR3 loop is CSASSPSTSEQYF. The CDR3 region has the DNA TGCAGTGCTAGTAGTCCATCAACCTCCGAGCAGTACTTC.

CDR3 sequence (DNA): TGTGCCAGCAATGGCAGATACAGGGGGGACGAGCAGTACTTC. This gives the protein CASNGRYRGDEQYF. This chain joins TRBV6-5 and TRBJ2-7, with 8 bases identical to TRBD1. CDR1 is MNHEY and CDR2 is SVGAGI in the germline V gene. This CDR3 contains 14 residues. With V trimmed by 7 bases and J by 5 bases, 10 bases remained unmatched.

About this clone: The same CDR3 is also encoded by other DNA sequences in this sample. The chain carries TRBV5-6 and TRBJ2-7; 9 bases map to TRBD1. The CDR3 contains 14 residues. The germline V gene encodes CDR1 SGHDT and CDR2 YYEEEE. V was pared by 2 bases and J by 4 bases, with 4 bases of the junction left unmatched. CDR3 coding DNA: TGTGCCAGCAGCTTAGGACAGGGGTTGTACGAGCAGTACTTC. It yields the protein CASSLGQGLYEQYF.

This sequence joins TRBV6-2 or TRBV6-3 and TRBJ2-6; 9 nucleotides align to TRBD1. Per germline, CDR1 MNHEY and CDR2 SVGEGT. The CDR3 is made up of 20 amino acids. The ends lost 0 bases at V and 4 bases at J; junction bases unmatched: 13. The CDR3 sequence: CASSYSRTGGLLAGANVLTF. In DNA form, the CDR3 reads TGTGCCAGCAGTTACTCGAGAACAGGGGGCCTCTTAGCAGGGGCCAACGTCCTGACTTTC.

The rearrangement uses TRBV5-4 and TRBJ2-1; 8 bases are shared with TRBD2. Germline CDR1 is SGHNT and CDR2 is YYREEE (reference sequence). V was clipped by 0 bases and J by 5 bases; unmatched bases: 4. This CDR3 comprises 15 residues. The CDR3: CASSLDPGGNNEQFF. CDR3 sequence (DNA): TGTGCCAGCAGCTTGGACCCGGGAGGGAACAATGAGCAGTTCTTC.

CDR3 in amino acids: CASSLAYRLNTEAFF. Written as DNA, the CDR3 is TGTGCCAGCAGCTTGGCCTACAGATTGAACACTGAAGCTTTCTTT. V gene TRBV5-6 combines with J gene TRBJ1-1; D call uncertain. CDR3 length: 15 residues. CDR1 and CDR2 (germline): SGHDT, YYEEEE. Trimming shortened V by 0 bases and J by 0 bases, and 9 bases separated the two germline ends. The variable domain in full, completed from reference TRBV5-6 and TRBJ1-1, reads DAGVTQSPTHLIKTRGQQVTLRCSPKSGHDTVSWYQQALGQGPQFIFQYYEEEERQRGNFPDRFSGHQFPNYSSELNVNALLLGDSALYLCASSLAYRLNTEAFFGQGTRLTVV.

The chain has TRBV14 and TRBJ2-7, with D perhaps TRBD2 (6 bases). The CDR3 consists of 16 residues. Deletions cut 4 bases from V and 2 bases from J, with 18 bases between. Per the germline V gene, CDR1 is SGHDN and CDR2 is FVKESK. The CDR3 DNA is TGTGCCAGCAGCCCCTTAGGAGGGAGAGGTCCCTACGAGCAGTACTTC. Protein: CASSPLGGRGPYEQYF.

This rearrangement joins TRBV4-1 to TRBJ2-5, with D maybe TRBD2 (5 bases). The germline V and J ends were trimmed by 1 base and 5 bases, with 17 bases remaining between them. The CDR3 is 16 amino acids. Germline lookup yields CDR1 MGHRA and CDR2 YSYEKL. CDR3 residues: CASSQGGIGRAETQYF. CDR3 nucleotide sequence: TGCGCCAGCAGCCAAGGAGGTATCGGGCGGGCGGAGACCCAGTACTTC.

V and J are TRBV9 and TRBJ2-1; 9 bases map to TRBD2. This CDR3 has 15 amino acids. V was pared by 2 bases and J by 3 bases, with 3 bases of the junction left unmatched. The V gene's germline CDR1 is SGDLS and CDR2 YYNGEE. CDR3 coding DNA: TGTGCCAGCAGCGTGTCTAGCGGGAACTACAATGAGCAGTTCTTC. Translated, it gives CASSVSSGNYNEQFF.

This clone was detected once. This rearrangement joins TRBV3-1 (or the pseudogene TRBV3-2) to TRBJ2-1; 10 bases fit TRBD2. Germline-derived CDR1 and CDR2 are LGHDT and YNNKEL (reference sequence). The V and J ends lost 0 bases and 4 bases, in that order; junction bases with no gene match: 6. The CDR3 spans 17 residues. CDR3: CASSQDGLAGAYNEQFF. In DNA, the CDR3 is TGTGCCAGCAGCCAAGATGGCCTAGCGGGGGCTTACAATGAGCAGTTCTTC.

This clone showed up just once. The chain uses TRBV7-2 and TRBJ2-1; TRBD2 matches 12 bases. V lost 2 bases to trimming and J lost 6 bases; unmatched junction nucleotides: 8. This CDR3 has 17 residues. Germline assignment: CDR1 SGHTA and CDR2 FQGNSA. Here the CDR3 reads CASSLRDGLAGRNEQFF. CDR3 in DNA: TGTGCCAGCAGCTTACGGGATGGACTAGCGGGGCGCAATGAGCAGTTCTTC.

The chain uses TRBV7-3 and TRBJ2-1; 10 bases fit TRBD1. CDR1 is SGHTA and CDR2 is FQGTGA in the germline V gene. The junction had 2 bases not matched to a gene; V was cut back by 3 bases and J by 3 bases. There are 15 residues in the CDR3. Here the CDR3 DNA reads TGTGCCAGCAGCTTGACAGGGGGCGACTACAATGAGCAGTTCTTC. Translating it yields CASSLTGGDYNEQFF. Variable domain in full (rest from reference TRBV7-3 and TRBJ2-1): GAGVSQTPSNKVTEKGKYVELRCDPISGHTALYWYRQSLGQGPEFLIYFQGTGAADDSGLPNDRFFAVRPEGSVSTLKIQRTERGDSAVYLCASSLTGGDYNEQFFGPGTRLTVL.

DNA for the CDR3: TGTGCCAGCAGCTTGGGATCTCGGGAGGGCCAAGAGACCCAGTACTTC. Its protein is CASSLGSREGQETQYF. The rearrangement links TRBV5-4 to TRBJ2-5, with 8 nucleotides matching TRBD2. Unmatched junction bases numbered 5, after V lost 0 bases and J lost 1 base. This CDR3 spans 16 amino acids. CDR1 and CDR2 from the germline V gene are SGHNT and YYREEE (reference sequence).

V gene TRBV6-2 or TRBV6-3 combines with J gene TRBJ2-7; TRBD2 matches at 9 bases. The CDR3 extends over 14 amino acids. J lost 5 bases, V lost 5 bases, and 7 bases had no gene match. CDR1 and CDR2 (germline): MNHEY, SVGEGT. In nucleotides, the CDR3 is TGTGCCAGCAGTGAGAATCTAGCGGGAAACGAGCAGTACTTC. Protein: CASSENLAGNEQYF.

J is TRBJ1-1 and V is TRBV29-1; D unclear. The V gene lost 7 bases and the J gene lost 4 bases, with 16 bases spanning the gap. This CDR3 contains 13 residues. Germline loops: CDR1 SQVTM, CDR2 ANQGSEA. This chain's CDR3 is CSAPGRGGTEAFF. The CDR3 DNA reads TGCAGCGCCCCCGGCCGGGGAGGCACTGAAGCTTTCTTT.